This TCR beta chain emerged from a study of CD8+CD57+ T cells in acquired aplastic anemia. Study-level information: Mean yield of DNA from sorted CD4+ and CD8+ cells was roughly 3.4 ug.

Overall study findings and caveats: Significance was not reached for CD8+ Simpson's diversity between patients and controls. Patients shared under 30 CD8+ CDR3 sequences with controls.

The CDR3 is made up of 17 amino acids. V was shortened by 1 base and J by 5 bases, with 20 bases between the two germline ends. Germline loops: CDR1 SQVTM, CDR2 ANQGSEA. TCR beta VDJ and CDR3 profiling used genomic DNA as template. TCRdb redid the calling of the reads with MiXCR, one entry per CDR3 protein. Counted here are around 180,000 distinct CDR3 sequences, about three fifths occurring once; the ten biggest clones make up roughly 46%. Concerning this clonotype: Its antigen is undetermined.

The receptor was derived from a human donor with severe aplastic anemia or a healthy control (not recorded which). The sequencing sample was made of sorted CD4+, CD8+, or CD8+CD57+ T cells (not recorded which) from PBMCs. The rearrangement uses TRBV29-1 and TRBJ2-2; D perhaps matches TRBD2 (6 bases). Written as DNA, the CDR3 is TGCAGCGTTGAAGGCATAGTTGGCGGGACGGGGACCGGGGAGCTGTTTTTT. Its protein product is CSVEGIVGGTGTGELFF.